Here is one TCR beta chain with its context. Authors' processing steps: From reference gene primer amplification, estimates of nucleated cell counts were derived. The assay was immunoSEQ multiplex PCR, and TCRdb's table has in-frame clones only and misses some. V, J and clone size derive from that table, while D and trimming were established from the DNA sequence. The sample contains more than 35,000 clones, 69% of which appear only once. This CDR3 spans 16 amino acids. The V gene end was trimmed by 2 bases and the J gene end by 2 bases; junction bases not matched to a gene: 6. CDR1 is SGHKS, CDR2 YYEKEE, per germline (reference sequence). This sample is part of a study of blood T cell repertoires in COVID-19. At the level of the study: Samples representing acute and convalescent COVID-19 were sourced from the United States, Italy and Spain. Sample material is recorded as cDNA or gDNA derived from T cells, B-cell-depleted T cells, or PBMCs.

Sequenced: peripheral blood. The TCR sequence derives from an elderly man with acute or convalescent COVID-19. The chain is built from TRBV5-5 and TRBJ2-2; 7 bases fit TRBD1. CDR3 protein: CASSFPDRANTGELFF. The CDR3 coding sequence is TGTGCCAGCAGCTTCCCCGACAGGGCTAACACCGGGGAGCTGTTTTTT.